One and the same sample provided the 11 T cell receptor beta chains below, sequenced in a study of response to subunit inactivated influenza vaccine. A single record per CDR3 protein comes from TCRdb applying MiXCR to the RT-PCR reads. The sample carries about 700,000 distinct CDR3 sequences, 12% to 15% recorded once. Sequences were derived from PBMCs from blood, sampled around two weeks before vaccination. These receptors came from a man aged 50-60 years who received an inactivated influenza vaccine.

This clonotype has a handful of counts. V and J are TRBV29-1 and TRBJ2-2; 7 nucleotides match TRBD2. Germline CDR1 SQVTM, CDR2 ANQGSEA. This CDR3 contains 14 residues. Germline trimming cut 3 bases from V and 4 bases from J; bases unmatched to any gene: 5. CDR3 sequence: CSVEGTTTTGELFF. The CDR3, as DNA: TGCAGCGTTGAGGGGACTACAACCACCGGGGAGCTGTTTTTT.

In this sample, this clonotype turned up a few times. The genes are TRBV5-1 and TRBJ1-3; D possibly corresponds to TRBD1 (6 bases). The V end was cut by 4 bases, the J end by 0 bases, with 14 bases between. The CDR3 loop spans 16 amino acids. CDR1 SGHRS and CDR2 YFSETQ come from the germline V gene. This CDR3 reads CASSVGQPSSGNTIYF. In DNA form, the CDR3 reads TGCGCCAGCAGCGTGGGACAACCGAGCTCTGGAAACACCATATATTTT.

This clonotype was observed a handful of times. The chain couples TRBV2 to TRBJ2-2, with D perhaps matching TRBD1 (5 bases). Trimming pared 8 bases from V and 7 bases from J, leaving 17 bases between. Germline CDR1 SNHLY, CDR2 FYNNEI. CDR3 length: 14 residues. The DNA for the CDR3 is TGTGCCAGCTCCCGACGGACATCGGGCGGGGAGCTGTTTTTT. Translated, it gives CASSRRTSGGELFF.

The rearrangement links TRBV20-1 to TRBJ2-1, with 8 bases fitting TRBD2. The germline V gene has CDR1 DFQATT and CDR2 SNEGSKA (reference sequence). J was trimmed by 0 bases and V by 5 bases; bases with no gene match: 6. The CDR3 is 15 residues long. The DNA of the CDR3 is TGCAGTGCTGGAAGCGGGAGTGGCTCCTACAATGAGCAGTTCTTC. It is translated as CSAGSGSGSYNEQFF.

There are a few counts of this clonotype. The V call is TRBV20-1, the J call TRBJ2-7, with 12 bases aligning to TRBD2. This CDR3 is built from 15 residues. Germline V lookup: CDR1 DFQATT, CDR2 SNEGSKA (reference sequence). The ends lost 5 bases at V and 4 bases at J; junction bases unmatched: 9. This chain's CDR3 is CSAEGLAGIWYEQYF. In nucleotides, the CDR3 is TGCAGTGCTGAAGGACTAGCGGGGATTTGGTACGAGCAGTACTTC.

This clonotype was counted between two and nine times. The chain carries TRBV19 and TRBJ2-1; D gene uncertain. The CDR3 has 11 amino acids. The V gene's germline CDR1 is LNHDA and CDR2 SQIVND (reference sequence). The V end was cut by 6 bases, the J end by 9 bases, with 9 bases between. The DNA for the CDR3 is TGTGCCAGTAGCAGCCGGACTGAGCAGTTCTTC. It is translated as CASSSRTEQFF.

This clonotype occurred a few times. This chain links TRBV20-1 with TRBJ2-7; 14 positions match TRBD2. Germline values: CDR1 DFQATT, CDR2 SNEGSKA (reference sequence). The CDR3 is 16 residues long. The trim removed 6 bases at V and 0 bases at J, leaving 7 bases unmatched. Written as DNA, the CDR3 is TGCAGTGCAACCTCCGGGACTAGCGGGGGCTCCTACGAGCAGTACTTC. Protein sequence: CSATSGTSGGSYEQYF.

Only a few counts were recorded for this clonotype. The CDR3 region has the DNA TGCAGTGCCCCCATTTGGGGGCCCACCGGGGAGCTGTTTTTT. Translation gives CSAPIWGPTGELFF. The rearrangement links TRBV20-1 to TRBJ2-2, with D perhaps TRBD1 (6 bases). The CDR3 is made up of 14 amino acids. Per the germline V gene, CDR1 is DFQATT and CDR2 is SNEGSKA (reference sequence). V shed 6 bases and J shed 4 bases, with 15 bases lying between them.

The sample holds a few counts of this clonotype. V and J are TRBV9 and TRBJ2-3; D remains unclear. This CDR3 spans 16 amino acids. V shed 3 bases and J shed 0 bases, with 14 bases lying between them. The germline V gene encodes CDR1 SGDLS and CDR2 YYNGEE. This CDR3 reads CASSAQLLPSTDTQYF. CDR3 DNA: TGTGCCAGCAGCGCTCAGCTACTTCCTAGCACAGATACGCAGTATTTT.

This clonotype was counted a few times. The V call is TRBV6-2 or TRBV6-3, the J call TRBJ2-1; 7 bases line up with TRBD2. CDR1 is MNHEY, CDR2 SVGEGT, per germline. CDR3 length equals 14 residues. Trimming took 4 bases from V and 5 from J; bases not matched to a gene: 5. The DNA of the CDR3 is TGTGCCAGCAGTTCCCAGACTAGCCACAATGAGCAGTTCTTC. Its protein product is CASSSQTSHNEQFF.

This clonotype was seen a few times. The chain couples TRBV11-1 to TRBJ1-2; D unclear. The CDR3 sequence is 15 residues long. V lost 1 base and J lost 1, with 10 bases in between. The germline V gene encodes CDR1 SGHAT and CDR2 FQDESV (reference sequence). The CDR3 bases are TGTGCCAGCAGCTTAGGATCAGGAGTTAACTATGGCTACACCTTC. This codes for CASSLGSGVNYGYTF.